This record concerns one T cell receptor (beta chain) sequence. These data come from a study of blood T cell repertoires in COVID-19. Study-level information: Some COVID-19 samples were acute and others convalescent; all came from the United States, Italy and Spain. In each case, the material was cDNA or gDNA derived from T cells, B-cell-depleted T cells, or PBMCs.

Germline values: CDR1 MDHEN, CDR2 SYDVKM. V lost 6 bases and J lost 2, with 17 bases in between. The CDR3 loop spans 15 amino acids. Authors' methods: Reference gene primer amplification gave estimated nucleated cell counts. Assay used: immunoSEQ multiplex PCR; TCRdb lists only in-frame clones, some missing. The V and J calls and clone size were taken over from that table, and D and trimming were inferred from the DNA. The sample has tens of thousands of clones, roughly 80% seen once. Sequencing was carried out using peripheral blood. V and J are TRBV28 and TRBJ2-7, with a tentative D call TRBD1 (5 bases). This TCR derives from a human donor with acute or convalescent COVID-19. The donor label of this sample is uncertain. The chain's CDR3 is CASSTVGLLAYEQYF. The CDR3 region has the DNA TGTGCCAGCAGCACCGTGGGGCTATTAGCCTACGAGCAGTACTTC.